These 14 T cell receptor beta chains were all obtained from the same sample, sequenced in a study of memory CD4+ T cells and cytomegalovirus serostatus. The sort gate was single viable CD3+CD4+CD8-CD45RO+ cells for memory CD4+ T cells. Here immunoSEQ multiplex PCR was the method, and the copy in TCRdb shows in-frame clones only, minus some. The sample includes roughly 50,000 clones, more than 70% of them seen just once. The specimen sequenced was memory CD4+ T cells from blood. The receptors stem from an adult in good health and CMV-seronegative.

CDR3 protein: CATSRDFRTGGAETQYF. Written as DNA, the CDR3 is TGTGCCACCAGCAGAGATTTTAGGACAGGGGGCGCGGAGACCCAGTACTTC. This chain uses TRBV15 with TRBJ2-5; 11 bases align to TRBD1. CDR3 length equals 17 residues. V dropped 0 bases and J dropped 5; count of bases not matched to a gene: 8. CDR1 is LNHNV, CDR2 YYDKDF, per germline (reference sequence).

This clone was seen a few times. The rearrangement links TRBV7-8 to TRBJ2-7; D ambiguous. CDR3 length: 12 amino acids. V lost 5 bases, J lost 5 bases, and 10 bases lay in between. Germline V gene data show CDR1 as SGHVS and CDR2 as FQNEAQ. The CDR3, as DNA: TGTGCCAGCAGCCCTTCCGGGCACGAGCAGTACTTC. Its translation: CASSPSGHEQYF.

The rearrangement links TRBV10-2 to TRBJ2-7; 13 bases map to TRBD2. Germline CDR1 and CDR2: WSHSY and SAAADI. CDR3 length equals 17 residues. With 9 bases clipped from V and 1 base from J, the junction kept 12 bases outside the gene matches. CDR3 sequence reads: CASSTSGGFSGSYEQYF. For the CDR3, the DNA is TGCGCCAGTTCGACTAGCGGGGGGTTTAGTGGGTCCTACGAGCAGTACTTC.

The rearrangement joins TRBV28 to TRBJ2-2; 7 bases are a match to TRBD1. This CDR3 comprises 16 residues. Germline V gives CDR1 MDHEN, CDR2 SYDVKM. V dropped 6 bases and J dropped 5; count of bases not matched to a gene: 12. CDR3 sequence reads: CASSLRGQPRTGELFF. CDR3 DNA sequence: TGTGCCAGCAGCCTCCGGGGACAGCCTCGGACCGGGGAGCTGTTTTTT.

For the CDR3, the DNA is TGCGCCAGCAGTGGTTATGGACGATCAGATAATGAAAAACTGTTTTTT. Its translation is CASSGYGRSDNEKLFF. The chain recombines TRBV10-1 with TRBJ1-4; unclear D gene. Deletions cut 4 bases from V and 4 bases from J, with 16 bases between. CDR3 length equals 16 residues. The germline gives CDR1 WNHNN, CDR2 SYGVQD (reference sequence).

This rearrangement joins TRBV10-3 to TRBJ2-7; D possibly corresponds to TRBD2 (6 bases). This CDR3 has 13 amino acids. The germline V gene encodes CDR1 ENHRY and CDR2 SYGVKD. V was cut by 3 bases and J by 3 bases, with 9 bases left in between. Here the CDR3 reads CAISDGGGYEQYF. In DNA, the CDR3 is TGTGCCATCAGTGACGGGGGTGGCTACGAGCAGTACTTC.

The chain recombines TRBV28 with TRBJ2-3; 8 bases line up with TRBD2. The CDR3 is 15 residues long. V lost 6 bases, J lost 1 base, and 6 bases stayed unmatched. Germline-derived CDR1 and CDR2 are MDHEN and SYDVKM. The DNA for the CDR3 is TGTGCCAGCAGCTCGAGCGGGAGCGGCACAGATACGCAGTATTTT. The encoded protein is CASSSSGSGTDTQYF.

In DNA, the CDR3 is TGTGCCTGGAGTAAAGGGGGGGTGGTGAACACTGAAGCTTTCTTT. Its protein product is CAWSKGGVVNTEAFF. J is TRBJ1-1 and V is TRBV30, with D possibly TRBD1 on 6 matching bases. The CDR3 loop spans 15 amino acids. Trimming shortened V by 2 bases and J by 0 bases, and 13 bases separated the two germline ends. Germline loops: CDR1 GTSNPN, CDR2 SVGIG (reference sequence).

The chain carries TRBV2 and TRBJ2-2, with 8 bases aligning to TRBD2. Germline CDR1 SNHLY, CDR2 FYNNEI. V gave up 8 bases and J gave up 1 base; unmatched junction bases: 3. The CDR3 runs 14 residues. The CDR3 loop is CASRLAGNTGELFF. The CDR3, as DNA: TGTGCCAGCCGGCTAGCGGGGAACACCGGGGAGCTGTTTTTT.

The CDR3 region is CASSGTFGTGELFF. The CDR3 DNA follows: TGTGCCAGCAGCGGAACTTTCGGCACCGGGGAGCTGTTTTTT. The chain carries TRBV9 and TRBJ2-2; no clear D gene. The CDR3 has 14 residues. In germline, CDR1 is SGDLS, CDR2 YYNGEE. V lost 3 bases, J lost 4 bases, and 10 bases lay in between. Variable domain in full (rest from reference TRBV9 and TRBJ2-2): DSGVTQTPKHLITATGQRVTLRCSPRSGDLSVYWYQQSLDQGLQFLIQYYNGEERAKGNILERFSAQQFPDLHSELNLSSLELGDSALYFCASSGTFGTGELFFGEGSRLTVL.

This clone was observed a single time. V gene TRBV28 combines with J gene TRBJ1-5; TRBD1 matches at 8 bases. Trimming cost V 8 bases and J 5 bases; bases outside gene matches: 2. The CDR3 has 12 residues. Germline lookup yields CDR1 MDHEN and CDR2 SYDVKM. The CDR3 nucleotides are TGTGCCAGCGACAGGGGATATCAGCCCCAGCATTTT. It encodes CASDRGYQPQHF.

The V gene is TRBV29-1, the J gene TRBJ1-5, with 10 nucleotides matching TRBD1. Looked up from germline, CDR1 is SQVTM and CDR2 is ANQGSEA. This CDR3 is 13 amino acids long. The J segment lost 4 bases and the V segment lost 4 bases, leaving 1 base of the junction unmatched. The CDR3 protein is CSVVDRGNQPQHF. CDR3 bases: TGCAGCGTTGTGGACAGGGGGAATCAGCCCCAGCATTTT.

Concerning this clone itself: Other nucleotide sequences from this sample produce the same CDR3. The chain has TRBV18 and TRBJ1-1, with D perhaps matching TRBD1 (5 bases). Trimming removed 2 bases from V and 1 base from J, with 5 bases in between. Germline CDR1 reads KGHSH; CDR2 reads LQKENI. The CDR3 is 13 amino acids. CDR3 sequence (DNA): TGTGCCAGCTCACCAGGGGGGAACACTGAAGCTTTCTTT. This codes for CASSPGGNTEAFF.

The chain carries TRBV5-4 and TRBJ2-7; 11 nucleotides line up with TRBD2. This CDR3 is 15 amino acids long. Germline loops: CDR1 SGHNT, CDR2 YYREEE (reference sequence). The junction had 6 bases not matched to a gene; V was cut back by 3 bases and J by 4 bases. Here the CDR3 reads CASSSRLAGKYEQYF. CDR3 nucleotide sequence: TGTGCCAGCAGCTCAAGACTAGCGGGGAAATACGAGCAGTACTTC.